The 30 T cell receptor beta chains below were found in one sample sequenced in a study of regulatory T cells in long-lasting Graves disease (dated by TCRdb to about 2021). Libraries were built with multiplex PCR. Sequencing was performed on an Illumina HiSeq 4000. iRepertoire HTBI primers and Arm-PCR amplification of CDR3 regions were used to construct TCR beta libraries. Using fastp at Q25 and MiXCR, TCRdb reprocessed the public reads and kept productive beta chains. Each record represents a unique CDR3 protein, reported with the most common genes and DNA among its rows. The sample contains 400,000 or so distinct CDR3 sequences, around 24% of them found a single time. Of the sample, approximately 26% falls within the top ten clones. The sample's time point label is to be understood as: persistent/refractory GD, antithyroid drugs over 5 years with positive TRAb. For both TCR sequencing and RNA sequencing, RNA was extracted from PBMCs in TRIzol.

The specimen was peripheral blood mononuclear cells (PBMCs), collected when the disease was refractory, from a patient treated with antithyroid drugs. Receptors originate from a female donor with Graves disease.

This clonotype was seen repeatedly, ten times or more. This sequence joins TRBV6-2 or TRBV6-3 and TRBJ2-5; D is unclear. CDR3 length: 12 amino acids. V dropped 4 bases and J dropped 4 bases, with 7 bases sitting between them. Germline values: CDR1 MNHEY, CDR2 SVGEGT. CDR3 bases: TGTGCCAGCAGTTCCGCTAGAGAGACCCAGTACTTC. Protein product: CASSSARETQYF.

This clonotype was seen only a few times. The CDR3 DNA follows: TGCGCCAGCAGCTTAGACCCGGGACAGGGGTCCTACAATGAGCAGTTCTTC. Protein sequence: CASSLDPGQGSYNEQFF. The V and J genes are TRBV5-1 and TRBJ2-1, with 10 positions matching TRBD1. Germline V gene lookup returns CDR1 SGHRS and CDR2 YFSETQ. V was clipped by 2 bases and J by 1 base; unmatched bases: 6. CDR3 length equals 17 residues.

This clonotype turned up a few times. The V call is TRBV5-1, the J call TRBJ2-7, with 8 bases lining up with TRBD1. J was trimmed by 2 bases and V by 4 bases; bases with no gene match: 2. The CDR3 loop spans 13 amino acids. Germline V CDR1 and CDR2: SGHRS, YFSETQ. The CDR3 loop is CASSQDRAYEQYF. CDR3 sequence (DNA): TGCGCCAGCAGCCAGGACAGGGCCTACGAGCAGTACTTC.

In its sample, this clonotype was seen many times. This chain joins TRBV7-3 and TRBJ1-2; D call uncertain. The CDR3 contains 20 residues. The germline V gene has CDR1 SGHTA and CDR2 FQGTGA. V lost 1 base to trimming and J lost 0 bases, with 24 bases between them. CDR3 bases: TGTGCCAGCAGCTTAATTCGCTCCGTTTGGGCACTCAAGGCTAACTATGGCTACACCTTC. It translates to CASSLIRSVWALKANYGYTF.

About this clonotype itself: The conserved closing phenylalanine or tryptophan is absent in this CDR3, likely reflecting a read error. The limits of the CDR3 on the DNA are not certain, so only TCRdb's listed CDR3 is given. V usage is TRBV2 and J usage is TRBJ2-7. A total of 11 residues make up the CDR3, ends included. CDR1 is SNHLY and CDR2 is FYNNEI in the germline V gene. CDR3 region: CASSDVYEQCY.

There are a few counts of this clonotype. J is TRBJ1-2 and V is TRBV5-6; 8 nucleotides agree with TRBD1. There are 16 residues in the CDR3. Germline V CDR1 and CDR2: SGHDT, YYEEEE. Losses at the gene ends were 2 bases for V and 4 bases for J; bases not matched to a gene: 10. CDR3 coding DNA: TGTGCCAGCAGCTTATTCCAGGGGGCTTTGGGCTATGGCTACACCTTC. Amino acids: CASSLFQGALGYGYTF.

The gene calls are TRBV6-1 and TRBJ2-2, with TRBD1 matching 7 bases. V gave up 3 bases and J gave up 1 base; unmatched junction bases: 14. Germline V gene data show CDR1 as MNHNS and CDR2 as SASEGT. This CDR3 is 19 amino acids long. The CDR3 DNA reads TGTGCCAGCAGTGAGGGGGACAGAATATCACTACGGAACACCGGGGAGCTGTTTTTT. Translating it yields CASSEGDRISLRNTGELFF.

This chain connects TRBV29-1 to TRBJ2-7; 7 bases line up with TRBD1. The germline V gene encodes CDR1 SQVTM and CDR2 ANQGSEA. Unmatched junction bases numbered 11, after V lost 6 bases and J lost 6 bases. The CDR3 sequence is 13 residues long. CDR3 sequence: CSVEDRNKGEQYF. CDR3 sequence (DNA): TGCAGCGTAGAGGACAGGAATAAAGGCGAGCAGTACTTC.

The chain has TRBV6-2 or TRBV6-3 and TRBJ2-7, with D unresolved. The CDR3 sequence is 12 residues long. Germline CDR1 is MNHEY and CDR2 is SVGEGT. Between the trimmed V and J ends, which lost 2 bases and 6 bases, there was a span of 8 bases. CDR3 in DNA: TGTGCCAGCAGTTACCCGGATGCCGAGCAGTACTTC. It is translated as CASSYPDAEQYF.

The DNA for the CDR3 is TGTGCCAGCAGCTTCTGGGGACAGAACACTGAAGCTTTCTTT. It specifies CASSFWGQNTEAFF. The chain is built from TRBV7-2 and TRBJ1-1; TRBD1 might be the D (6 bases). V was clipped by 3 bases and J by 1 base, with 9 bases between them. Germline V gene lookup returns CDR1 SGHTA and CDR2 FQGNSA. This CDR3 has 14 amino acids. The complete variable domain, with remaining parts taken from reference TRBV7-2 and TRBJ1-1, reads GAGVSQSPSNKVTEKGKDVELRCDPISGHTALYWYRQSLGQGLEFLIYFQGNSAPDKSGLPSDRFSAERTGGSVSTLTIQRTQQEDSAVYLCASSFWGQNTEAFFGQGTRLTVV.

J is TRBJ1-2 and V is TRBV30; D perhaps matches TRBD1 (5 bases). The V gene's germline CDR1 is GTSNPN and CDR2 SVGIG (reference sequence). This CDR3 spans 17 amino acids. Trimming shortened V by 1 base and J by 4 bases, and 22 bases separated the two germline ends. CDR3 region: CAWSGAGTNLLRYGYTF. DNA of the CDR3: TGTGCCTGGAGTGGTGCCGGGACCAACTTGCTCCGCTATGGCTACACCTTC. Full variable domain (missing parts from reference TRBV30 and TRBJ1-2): SQTIHQWPATLVQPVGSPLSLECTVEGTSNPNLYWYRQAAGRGLQLLFYSVGIGQISSEVPQNLSASRPQDRQFILSSKKLLLSDSGFYLCAWSGAGTNLLRYGYTFGSGTRLTVV.

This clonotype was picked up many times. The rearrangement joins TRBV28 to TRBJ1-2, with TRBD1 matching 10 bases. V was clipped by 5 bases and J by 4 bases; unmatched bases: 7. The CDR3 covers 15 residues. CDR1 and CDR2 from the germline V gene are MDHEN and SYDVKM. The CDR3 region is CASSARTGGGYGYTF. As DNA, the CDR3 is TGTGCCAGCAGTGCCCGGACAGGGGGAGGCTATGGCTACACCTTC.

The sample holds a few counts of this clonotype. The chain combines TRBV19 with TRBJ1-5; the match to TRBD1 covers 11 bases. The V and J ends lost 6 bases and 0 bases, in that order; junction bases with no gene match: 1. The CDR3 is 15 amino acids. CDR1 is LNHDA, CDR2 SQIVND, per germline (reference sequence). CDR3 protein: CASRGQGDSNQPQHF. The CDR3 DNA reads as TGTGCCAGTAGGGGACAGGGGGATAGCAATCAGCCCCAGCATTTT.

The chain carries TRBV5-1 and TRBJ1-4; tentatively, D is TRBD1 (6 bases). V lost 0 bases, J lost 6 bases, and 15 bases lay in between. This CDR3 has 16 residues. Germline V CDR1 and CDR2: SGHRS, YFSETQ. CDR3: CASSLDLTAGDEKLFF. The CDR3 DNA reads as TGCGCCAGCAGCTTGGACCTTACGGCAGGGGATGAAAAACTGTTTTTT.

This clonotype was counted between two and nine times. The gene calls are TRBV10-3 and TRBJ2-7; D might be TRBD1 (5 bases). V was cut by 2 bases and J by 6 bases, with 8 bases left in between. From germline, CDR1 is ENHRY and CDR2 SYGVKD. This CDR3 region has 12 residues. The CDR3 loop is CAISEAGLEQYF. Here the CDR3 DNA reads TGTGCCATCAGTGAGGCAGGGCTCGAGCAGTACTTC.

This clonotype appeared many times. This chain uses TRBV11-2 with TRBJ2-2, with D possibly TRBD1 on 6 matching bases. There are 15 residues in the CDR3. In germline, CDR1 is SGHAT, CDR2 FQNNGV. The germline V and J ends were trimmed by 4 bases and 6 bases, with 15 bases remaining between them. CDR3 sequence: CASSSTGRVAGELFF. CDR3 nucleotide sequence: TGTGCCAGCAGCTCCACAGGGCGTGTCGCCGGGGAGCTGTTTTTT.

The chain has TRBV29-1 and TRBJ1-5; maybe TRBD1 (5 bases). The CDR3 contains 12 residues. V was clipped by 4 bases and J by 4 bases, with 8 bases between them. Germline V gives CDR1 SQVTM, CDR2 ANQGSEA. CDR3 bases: TGCAGCGTTGGGGACGGAAATCAGCCCCAGCATTTT. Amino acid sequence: CSVGDGNQPQHF.

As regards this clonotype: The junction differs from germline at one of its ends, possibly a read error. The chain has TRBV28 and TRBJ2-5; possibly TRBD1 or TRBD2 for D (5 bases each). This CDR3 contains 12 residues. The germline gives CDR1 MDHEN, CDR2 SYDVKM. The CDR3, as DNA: TGTGCCAGCAGTTTCCAGGGAGAGACCCAGTGCTTC. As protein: CASSFQGETQCF.

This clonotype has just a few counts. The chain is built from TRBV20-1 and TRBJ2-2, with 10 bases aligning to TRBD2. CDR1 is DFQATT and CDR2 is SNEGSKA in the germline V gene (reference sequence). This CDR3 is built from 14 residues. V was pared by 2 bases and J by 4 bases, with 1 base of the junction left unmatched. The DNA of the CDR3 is TGCAGTGCTAGACGACTAGCGGGCACCGGGGAGCTGTTTTTT. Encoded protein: CSARRLAGTGELFF.

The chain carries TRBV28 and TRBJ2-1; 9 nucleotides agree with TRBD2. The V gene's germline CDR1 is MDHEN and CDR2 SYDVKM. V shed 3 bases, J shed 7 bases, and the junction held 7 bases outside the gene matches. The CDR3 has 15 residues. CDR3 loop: CASSFWREGENEQFF. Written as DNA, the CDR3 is TGTGCCAGCAGTTTTTGGCGGGAGGGCGAGAATGAGCAGTTCTTC. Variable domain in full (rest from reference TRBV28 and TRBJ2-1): DVKVTQSSRYLVKRTGEKVFLECVQDMDHENMFWYRQDPGLGLRLIYFSYDVKMKEKGDIPEGYSVSREKKERFSLILESASTNQTSMYLCASSFWREGENEQFFGPGTRLTVL.

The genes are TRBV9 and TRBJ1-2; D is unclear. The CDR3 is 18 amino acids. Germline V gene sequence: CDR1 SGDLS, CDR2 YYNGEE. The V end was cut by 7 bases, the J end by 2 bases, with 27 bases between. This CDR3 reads CASRTEKTARGSNYGYTF. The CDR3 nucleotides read TGTGCCAGCCGAACCGAGAAGACGGCCCGAGGTTCCAACTATGGCTACACCTTC.

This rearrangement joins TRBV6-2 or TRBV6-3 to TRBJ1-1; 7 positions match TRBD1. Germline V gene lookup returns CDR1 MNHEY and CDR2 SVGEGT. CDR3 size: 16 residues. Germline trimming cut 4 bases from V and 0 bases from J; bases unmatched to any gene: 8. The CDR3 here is CASSSSGTAMNTEAFF. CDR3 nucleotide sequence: TGTGCCAGCAGTTCCTCCGGGACAGCAATGAACACTGAAGCTTTCTTT.

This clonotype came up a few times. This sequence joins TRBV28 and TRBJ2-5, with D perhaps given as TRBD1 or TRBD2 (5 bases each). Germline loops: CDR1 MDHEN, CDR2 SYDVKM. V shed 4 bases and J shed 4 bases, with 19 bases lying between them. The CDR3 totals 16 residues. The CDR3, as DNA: TGTGCCAGCAGTTCCGCCGGGACCAAAGGCAGAGAGACCCAGTACTTC. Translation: CASSSAGTKGRETQYF.

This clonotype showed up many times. CDR3 in DNA: TGTGCCAGCGCGTCGGGACAGAGCTCCTACGAGCAGTACTTC. Translating gives CASASGQSSYEQYF. The chain combines TRBV12-3 or TRBV12-4 with TRBJ2-7; TRBD1 matches at 7 bases. V shed 8 bases, J shed 0 bases, and the junction held 7 bases outside the gene matches. The CDR3 covers 14 residues.

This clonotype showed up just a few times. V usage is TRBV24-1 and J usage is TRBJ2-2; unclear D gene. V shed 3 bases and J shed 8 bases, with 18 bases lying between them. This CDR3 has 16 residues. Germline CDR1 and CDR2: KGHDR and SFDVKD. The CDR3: CATSDVQLGATGELFF. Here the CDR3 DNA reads TGTGCCACCAGTGATGTACAACTCGGCGCGACTGGGGAGCTGTTTTTT.

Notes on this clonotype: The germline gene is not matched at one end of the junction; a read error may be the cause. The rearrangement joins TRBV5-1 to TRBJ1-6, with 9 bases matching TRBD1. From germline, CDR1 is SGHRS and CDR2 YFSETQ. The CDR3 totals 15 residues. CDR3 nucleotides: TGCGCCAGCAGCGAAGGGACAGGGAAGAATTCACCCCTCCGCTTT. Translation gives CASSEGTGKNSPLRF.

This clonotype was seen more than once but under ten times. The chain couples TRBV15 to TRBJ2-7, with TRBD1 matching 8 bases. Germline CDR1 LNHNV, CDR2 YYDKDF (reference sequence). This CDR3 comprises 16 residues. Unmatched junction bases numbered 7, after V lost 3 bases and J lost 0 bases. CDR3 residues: CATSREGTGSSYEQYF. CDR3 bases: TGTGCCACCAGCAGGGAAGGGACAGGTTCCTCCTACGAGCAGTACTTC.

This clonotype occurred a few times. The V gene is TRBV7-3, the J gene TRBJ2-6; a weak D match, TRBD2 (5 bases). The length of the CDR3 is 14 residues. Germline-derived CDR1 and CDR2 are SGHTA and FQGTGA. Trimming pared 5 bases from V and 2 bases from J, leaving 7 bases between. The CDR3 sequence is CASSQRTGANVLTF. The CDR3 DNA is TGTGCCAGCAGCCAGCGGACTGGGGCCAACGTCCTGACTTTC. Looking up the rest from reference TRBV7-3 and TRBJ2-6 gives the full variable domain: GAGVSQTPSNKVTEKGKYVELRCDPISGHTALYWYRQSLGQGPEFLIYFQGTGAADDSGLPNDRFFAVRPEGSVSTLKIQRTERGDSAVYLCASSQRTGANVLTFGAGSRLTVL.

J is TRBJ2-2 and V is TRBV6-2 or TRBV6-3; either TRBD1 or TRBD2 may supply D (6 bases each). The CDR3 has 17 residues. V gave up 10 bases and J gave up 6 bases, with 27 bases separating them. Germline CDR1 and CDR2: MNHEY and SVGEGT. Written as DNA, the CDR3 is TGTGCCACCAAAGGGGGGCCTTGGGACCTTTGGGCCGGGGAGCTGTTTTTT. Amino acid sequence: CATKGGPWDLWAGELFF.

This CDR3 reads CASSLELNTGELFF. The CDR3 DNA reads TGTGCCAGCAGCTTGGAACTGAACACCGGGGAGCTGTTTTTT. V and J are TRBV7-9 and TRBJ2-2; D gene unclear. V gave up 3 bases and J gave up 1 base, with 6 bases separating them. There are 14 residues in the CDR3. Germline lookup yields CDR1 SEHNR and CDR2 FQNEAQ (reference sequence). Combining the CDR3 with reference TRBV7-9 and TRBJ2-2 gives the whole variable domain DTGVSQNPRHKITKRGQNVTFRCDPISEHNRLYWYRQTLGQGPEFLTYFQNEAQLEKSRLLSDRFSAERPKGSFSTLEIQRTEQGDSAMYLCASSLELNTGELFFGEGSRLTVL.